These 20 T cell receptor beta chains were sequenced from one sample in a study of blood T cell repertoires in COVID-19. Profiled with immunoSEQ multiplex PCR; TCRdb holds only in-frame clones, not every one. This sample has under 300,000 clones; roughly 90% occur once, and the top ten carry about 1.8%. Sequenced input: PBMCs or T cells enriched from blood (not recorded which). These receptors all come from a woman aged 40 to 50 who had recovered from COVID-19.

The chain combines TRBV18 with TRBJ1-1; D gene unclear. The germline V gene has CDR1 KGHSH and CDR2 LQKENI. Trimming removed 5 bases from V and 5 bases from J, with 9 bases in between. CDR3 length: 12 residues. CDR3 nucleotide sequence: TGTGCCAGCTCAGCTGCGGGGACTGAAGCTTTCTTT. It translates to CASSAAGTEAFF.

The gene calls are TRBV27 and TRBJ2-3; TRBD2 might be the D (5 bases). CDR3 length: 17 amino acids. The V end was cut by 6 bases, the J end by 6 bases, with 25 bases between. CDR1 MNHEY and CDR2 SMNVEV come from the germline V gene (reference sequence). The CDR3 bases are TGTGCCAGCAGACATCTTTTGTGGCGGGTGGATCCGGATACGCAGTATTTT. The encoded protein is CASRHLLWRVDPDTQYF.

This chain uses TRBV5-1 with TRBJ2-1; possible D gene TRBD1, 6 bases. This CDR3 has 15 residues. V was shortened by 1 base and J by 5 bases, with 13 bases between the two germline ends. CDR1 is SGHRS, CDR2 YFSETQ, per germline. In DNA, the CDR3 is TGCGCCAGCAGCTTGTACGGGACACCAGACAATGAGCAGTTCTTC. It encodes CASSLYGTPDNEQFF.

The chain has TRBV7-9 and TRBJ1-4; 7 bases line up with TRBD1. With V trimmed by 5 bases and J by 8 bases, 5 bases remained unmatched. Germline CDR1 reads SEHNR; CDR2 reads FQNEAQ (reference sequence). The CDR3 spans 13 residues. This CDR3 is CASSRGQLEKLFF. CDR3 in DNA: TGTGCCAGCAGCCGGGGACAGTTAGAAAAACTGTTTTTT.

The gene calls are TRBV19 and TRBJ1-2; 7 nucleotides agree with TRBD1. The CDR3 loop spans 15 amino acids. Germline CDR1 is LNHDA and CDR2 is SQIVND (reference sequence). Losses at the gene ends were 7 bases for V and 1 base for J; bases not matched to a gene: 9. The CDR3: CASTLGQELNYGYTF. CDR3 DNA: TGTGCCAGTACCCTAGGACAGGAACTTAACTATGGCTACACCTTC.

This chain uses TRBV19 with TRBJ1-2; TRBD1 matches at 9 bases. J lost 3 bases, V lost 5 bases, and 13 bases had no gene match. This CDR3 region has 17 residues. CDR1 is LNHDA, CDR2 SQIVND, per germline (reference sequence). CDR3 residues: CASSGTRDRALYYGYTF. CDR3 in DNA: TGTGCCAGTAGTGGAACCCGGGACAGGGCCCTTTACTATGGCTACACCTTC.

This clone was observed a single time. The J gene is TRBJ1-2, the V gene TRBV6-1; TRBD1 matches at 9 bases. With V trimmed by 3 bases and J by 8 bases, 7 bases remained unmatched. The CDR3 sequence is 14 residues long. CDR1 and CDR2 (germline): MNHNS, SASEGT. The CDR3 coding sequence is TGTGCCAGCAGTGATCAACAGGGGGCGCGAGGCTACACCTTC. It translates to CASSDQQGARGYTF.

The chain links TRBV29-1 to TRBJ1-2, with a weak D call TRBD1 (5 bases). There are 15 residues in the CDR3. From germline, CDR1 is SQVTM and CDR2 ANQGSEA. V was pared by 6 bases and J by 4 bases, with 21 bases between. The CDR3 DNA reads as TGCAGCGTCGAAACCTCCGGGACGGGAGTCTATGGCTACACCTTC. Amino acid sequence: CSVETSGTGVYGYTF.

The chain is built from TRBV19 and TRBJ1-4; a possible D gene is TRBD1 (5 bases). CDR1 and CDR2 from the germline V gene are LNHDA and SQIVND (reference sequence). The germline V and J ends were trimmed by 8 bases and 0 bases, with 16 bases remaining between them. This CDR3 has 16 amino acids. The CDR3 region is CASQDRHHATNEKLFF. In nucleotides, the CDR3 is TGTGCCAGTCAAGACAGACATCACGCAACTAATGAAAAACTGTTTTTT.

The rearrangement uses TRBV18 and TRBJ2-3; 13 bases are a match to TRBD2. Germline loops: CDR1 KGHSH, CDR2 LQKENI. J gave up 5 bases and V 4 bases, and 6 bases lay outside the gene matches. The CDR3 is 16 amino acids. This CDR3 is CASSLTSGGPGDTQYF. For the CDR3, the DNA is TGTGCCAGCTCACTGACTAGCGGGGGGCCGGGAGATACGCAGTATTTT.

The V gene is TRBV6-6, the J gene TRBJ1-1; D gene uncertain. The V gene's germline CDR1 is MNHNY and CDR2 SVGAGI (reference sequence). The CDR3 runs to 17 residues. V dropped 5 bases and J dropped 1 base, with 20 bases sitting between them. DNA for the CDR3: TGTGCCAGCAGTCGAGGGCGTACGGGGAGGAAGAACACTGAAGCTTTCTTT. The encoded protein is CASSRGRTGRKNTEAFF.

The chain uses TRBV7-3 and TRBJ2-1; possible D gene TRBD1, 6 bases. From germline, CDR1 is SGHTA and CDR2 FQGTGA. CDR3 length: 15 residues. The V end lost 4 bases, the J end lost 8 bases, and 18 bases lay between the germline ends. As DNA, the CDR3 is TGTGCCAGCAGCTCCTACAGGGCACCCTTGGATGAGCAGTTCTTC. Residues: CASSSYRAPLDEQFF.

The rearrangement links TRBV7-9 to TRBJ1-1; TRBD1 is a possible D gene (5 bases). This CDR3 has 13 amino acids. Germline V gene data show CDR1 as SEHNR and CDR2 as FQNEAQ (reference sequence). V was clipped by 3 bases and J by 1 base, with 6 bases between them. This chain's CDR3 is CASSFQGNTEAFF. The CDR3 DNA reads TGTGCCAGCAGCTTTCAGGGGAACACTGAAGCTTTCTTT. The whole variable domain, remainder taken from reference TRBV7-9 and TRBJ1-1, is DTGVSQNPRHKITKRGQNVTFRCDPISEHNRLYWYRQTLGQGPEFLTYFQNEAQLEKSRLLSDRFSAERPKGSFSTLEIQRTEQGDSAMYLCASSFQGNTEAFFGQGTRLTVV.

The chain employs TRBV5-1 and TRBJ2-7; 8 nucleotides align to TRBD2. Germline V gene data show CDR1 as SGHRS and CDR2 as YFSETQ. The V and J ends lost 7 bases and 1 base, in that order; junction bases with no gene match: 13. This CDR3 has 16 amino acids. The CDR3 loop reads CASGGGAGVSSYEQYF. CDR3 sequence (DNA): TGCGCCAGCGGTGGTGGAGCGGGGGTATCTTCCTACGAGCAGTACTTC.

The rearrangement links TRBV9 to TRBJ1-5; no firm D call. The CDR3 runs 14 residues. CDR1 is SGDLS and CDR2 is YYNGEE in the germline V gene. The V and J ends lost 3 bases and 0 bases respectively, with 7 bases between them. Here the CDR3 reads CASSASFSNQPQHF. As DNA, the CDR3 is TGTGCCAGCAGCGCCAGTTTTAGCAATCAGCCCCAGCATTTT. The full variable domain, with the rest looked up from reference TRBV9 and TRBJ1-5, is DSGVTQTPKHLITATGQRVTLRCSPRSGDLSVYWYQQSLDQGLQFLIQYYNGEERAKGNILERFSAQQFPDLHSELNLSSLELGDSALYFCASSASFSNQPQHFGDGTRLSIL.

The chain combines TRBV6-5 with TRBJ1-6, with 11 bases lining up with TRBD1. This CDR3 is built from 13 residues. Germline CDR1 and CDR2: MNHEY and SVGAGI. Germline trimming cut 6 bases from V and 10 bases from J; bases unmatched to any gene: 2. The CDR3 coding sequence is TGTGCCAGCAGGGGGACAGGGGGATCACCCCTCCACTTT. Residues: CASRGTGGSPLHF.

This chain links TRBV19 with TRBJ1-6; the match to TRBD1 covers 7 bases. This CDR3 contains 16 residues. Losses at the gene ends were 4 bases for V and 6 bases for J; bases not matched to a gene: 9. Germline lookup yields CDR1 LNHDA and CDR2 SQIVND (reference sequence). The CDR3 nucleotides are TGTGCCAGTAGTAACGCCGGGACAGTTTTTAATTCACCCCTCCACTTT. This sequence encodes CASSNAGTVFNSPLHF. Combining the CDR3 with reference TRBV19 and TRBJ1-6 gives the whole variable domain DGGITQSPKYLFRKEGQNVTLSCEQNLNHDAMYWYRQDPGQGLRLIYYSQIVNDFQKGDIAEGYSVSREKKESFPLTVTSAQKNPTAFYLCASSNAGTVFNSPLHFGNGTRLTVT.

This clone was seen only once. The gene calls are TRBV27 and TRBJ1-1; D might be TRBD1 (6 bases). The CDR3 spans 14 residues. V shed 5 bases and J shed 2 bases, with 12 bases lying between them. Germline V gene sequence: CDR1 MNHEY, CDR2 SMNVEV (reference sequence). The CDR3 sequence is CASSPGTPNTEAFF. Here the CDR3 DNA reads TGTGCCAGCAGTCCCGGGACACCTAACACTGAAGCTTTCTTT.

This clone occurred once. J is TRBJ2-1 and V is TRBV10-3, with D maybe TRBD1 (6 bases). Trimming pared 2 bases from V and 4 bases from J, leaving 12 bases between. Germline assignment: CDR1 ENHRY and CDR2 SYGVKD. There are 15 residues in the CDR3. CDR3 in amino acids: CAISENTGSYNEQFF. Here the CDR3 DNA reads TGTGCCATCAGTGAGAATACAGGGTCATACAATGAGCAGTTCTTC.

The chain joins TRBV5-1 to TRBJ2-3; no definite D call. CDR1 is SGHRS and CDR2 is YFSETQ in the germline V gene. Trimming shortened V by 0 bases and J by 4 bases, and 9 bases separated the two germline ends. This CDR3 is built from 14 residues. CDR3 residues: CASSLGSSADTQYF. Here the CDR3 DNA reads TGCGCCAGCAGCTTGGGTTCTTCGGCAGATACGCAGTATTTT.